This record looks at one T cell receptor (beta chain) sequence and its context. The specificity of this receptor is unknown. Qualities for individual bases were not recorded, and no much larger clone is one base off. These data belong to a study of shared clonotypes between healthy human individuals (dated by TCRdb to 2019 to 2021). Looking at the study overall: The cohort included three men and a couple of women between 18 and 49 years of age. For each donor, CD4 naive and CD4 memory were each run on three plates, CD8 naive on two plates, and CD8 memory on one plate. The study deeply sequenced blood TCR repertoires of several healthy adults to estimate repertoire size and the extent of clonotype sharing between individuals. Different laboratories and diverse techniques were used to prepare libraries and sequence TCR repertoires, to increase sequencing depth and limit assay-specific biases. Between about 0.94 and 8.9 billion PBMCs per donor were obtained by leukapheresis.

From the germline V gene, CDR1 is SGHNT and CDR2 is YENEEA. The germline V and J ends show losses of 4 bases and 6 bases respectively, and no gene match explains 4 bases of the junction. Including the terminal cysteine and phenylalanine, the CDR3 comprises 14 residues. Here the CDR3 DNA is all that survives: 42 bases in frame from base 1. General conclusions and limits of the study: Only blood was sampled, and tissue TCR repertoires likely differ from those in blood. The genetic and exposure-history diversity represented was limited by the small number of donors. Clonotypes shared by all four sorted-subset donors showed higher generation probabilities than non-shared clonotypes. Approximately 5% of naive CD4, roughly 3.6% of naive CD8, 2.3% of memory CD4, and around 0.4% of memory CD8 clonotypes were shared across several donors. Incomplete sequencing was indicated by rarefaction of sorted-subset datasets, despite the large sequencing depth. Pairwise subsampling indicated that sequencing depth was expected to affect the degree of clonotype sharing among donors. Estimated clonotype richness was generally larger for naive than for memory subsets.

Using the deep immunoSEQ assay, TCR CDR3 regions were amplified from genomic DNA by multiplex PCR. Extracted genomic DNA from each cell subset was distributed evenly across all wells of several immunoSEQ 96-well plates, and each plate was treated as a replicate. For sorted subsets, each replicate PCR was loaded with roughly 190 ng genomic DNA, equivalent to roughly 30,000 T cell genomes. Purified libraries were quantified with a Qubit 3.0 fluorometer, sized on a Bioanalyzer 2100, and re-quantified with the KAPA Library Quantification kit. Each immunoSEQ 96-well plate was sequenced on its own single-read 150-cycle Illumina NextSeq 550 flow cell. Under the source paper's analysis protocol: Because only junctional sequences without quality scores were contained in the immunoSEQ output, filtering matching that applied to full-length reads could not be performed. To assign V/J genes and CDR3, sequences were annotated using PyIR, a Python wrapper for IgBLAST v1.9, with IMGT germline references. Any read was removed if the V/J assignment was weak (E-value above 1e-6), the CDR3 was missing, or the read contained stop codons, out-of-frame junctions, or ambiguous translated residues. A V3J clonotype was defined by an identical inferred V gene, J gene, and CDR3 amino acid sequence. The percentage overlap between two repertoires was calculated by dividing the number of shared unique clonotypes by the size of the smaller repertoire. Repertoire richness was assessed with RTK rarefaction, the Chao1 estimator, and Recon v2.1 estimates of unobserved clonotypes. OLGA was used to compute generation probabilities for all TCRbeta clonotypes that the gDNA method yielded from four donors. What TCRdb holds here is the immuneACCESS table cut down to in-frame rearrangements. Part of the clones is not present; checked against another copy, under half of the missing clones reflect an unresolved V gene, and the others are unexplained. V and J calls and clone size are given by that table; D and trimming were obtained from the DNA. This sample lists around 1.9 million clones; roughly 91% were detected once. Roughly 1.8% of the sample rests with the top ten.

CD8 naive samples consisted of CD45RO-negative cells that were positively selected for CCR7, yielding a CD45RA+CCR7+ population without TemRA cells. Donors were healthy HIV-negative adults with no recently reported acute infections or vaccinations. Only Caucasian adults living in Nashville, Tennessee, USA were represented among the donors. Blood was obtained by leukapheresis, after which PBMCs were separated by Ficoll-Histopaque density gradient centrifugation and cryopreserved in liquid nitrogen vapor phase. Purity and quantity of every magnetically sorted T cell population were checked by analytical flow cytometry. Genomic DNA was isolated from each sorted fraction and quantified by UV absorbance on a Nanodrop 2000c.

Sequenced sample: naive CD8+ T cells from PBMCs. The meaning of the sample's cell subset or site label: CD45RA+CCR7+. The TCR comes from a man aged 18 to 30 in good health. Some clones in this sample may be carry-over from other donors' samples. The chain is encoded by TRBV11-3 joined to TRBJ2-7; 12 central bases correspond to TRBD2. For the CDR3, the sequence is CASSSGLAGPEQYF. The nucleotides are TGTGCCAGCAGCTCCGGACTAGCGGGACCCGAGCAGTACTTC.